These 2 T cell receptor beta chains originate from one sample sequenced in a study of T cell repertoires in cytomegalovirus infection (dated by TCRdb to between 2018 and 2021). Instrument used: Illumina HiSeq 1500. The raw public reads went through TCRdb reprocessing: fastp at Q25, MiXCR clone calling, in-frame beta chains kept. Every entry covers one CDR3 protein and lists the most common genes and DNA from its rows. Within this sample are almost 550,000 distinct CDR3 sequences, with 16% of them counted one time only. Under 30% of the sample is held by the ten biggest clonotypes. Material: CD8+ T cells from PBMCs. The receptors were sampled from a human donor in good health (CMV status not recorded). Some clones in this sample may be carry-over from other donors' samples.

Many counts were recorded for this clonotype. The genes are TRBV7-3 and TRBJ2-1, with TRBD1 matching 8 bases. This CDR3 spans 15 amino acids. The trim removed 2 bases at V and 5 bases at J, leaving 5 bases unmatched. In germline, CDR1 is SGHTA, CDR2 FQGTGA. In DNA, the CDR3 is TGTGCCAGCAGCTTACGACAGGGGATCAACAATGAGCAGTTCTTC. Translating gives CASSLRQGINNEQFF.

This clonotype has at least ten counts. The rearrangement links TRBV7-9 to TRBJ2-1, with 7 positions matching TRBD2. This CDR3 is built from 15 residues. From germline, CDR1 is SEHNR and CDR2 FQNEAQ (reference sequence). With V trimmed by 1 base and J by 5 bases, 5 bases remained unmatched. Here the CDR3 DNA reads TGTGCCAGCAGCTTAGTGGCGGGGGACGACAATGAGCAGTTCTTC. It encodes CASSLVAGDDNEQFF.